Presented here are 23 T cell receptor beta chains from one specimen sequenced in a study of T cell responses to AZD1222 COVID-19 vaccine. Using immunoSEQ multiplex PCR, the repertoire was profiled, and TCRdb retains in-frame clones only, with some absent. The sample lists 4,500 or so clones, approximately 90% occurring once. Sequencing used peripheral blood, obtained 28 days after the second AZD1222 dose. The receptors come from an adult who received the AZD1222 COVID-19 vaccine.

This clone has just one count. The V call is TRBV7-8, the J call TRBJ2-7, with D possibly TRBD2 on 6 matching bases. V lost 5 bases, J lost 7 bases, and 12 bases lay in between. This CDR3 has 12 residues. CDR1 and CDR2 (germline): SGHVS, FQNEAQ. This chain's CDR3 is CASSRGGREQYF. The CDR3 DNA is TGTGCCAGCAGCCGCGGAGGGCGAGAGCAGTACTTC. The variable domain in full, with the rest retrieved from reference TRBV7-8 and TRBJ2-7, is GAGVSQSPRYKVAKRGQDVALRCDPISGHVSLFWYQQALGQGPEFLTYFQNEAQLDKSGLPSDRFFAERPEGSVSTLKIQRTQQEDSAVYLCASSRGGREQYFGPGTRLTVT.

The rearrangement uses TRBV7-2 and TRBJ2-2; D remains unclear. The V gene lost 3 bases and the J gene lost 6 bases, with 8 bases spanning the gap. Per the germline V gene, CDR1 is SGHTA and CDR2 is FQGNSA. This CDR3 has 13 amino acids. CDR3 amino acids: CASSFPGPGELFF. Written as DNA, the CDR3 is TGTGCCAGCAGCTTTCCGGGTCCCGGGGAGCTGTTTTTT.

J is TRBJ1-6 and V is TRBV7-2, with 7 positions matching TRBD1. Germline CDR1 and CDR2: SGHTA and FQGNSA. This CDR3 is built from 18 residues. J gave up 0 bases and V 1 base, and 6 bases lay outside the gene matches. This chain's CDR3 is CASSLGSGTVSYNSPLHF. The CDR3 region has the DNA TGTGCCAGCAGCTTAGGGTCCGGGACAGTCTCCTATAATTCACCCCTCCACTTT.

This chain uses TRBV6-4 with TRBJ1-2; D is unclear. Germline assignment: CDR1 MRHNA and CDR2 SNTAGT. V lost 2 bases, J lost 6 bases, and 10 bases lay in between. The CDR3 has 13 residues. CDR3 nucleotides: TGTGCCAGCAGTGACCCCAACACAAATGGCTACACCTTC. It specifies CASSDPNTNGYTF.

V gene TRBV7-3 combines with J gene TRBJ2-1; the match to TRBD1 covers 9 bases. The CDR3 is made up of 14 amino acids. The V gene end was trimmed by 0 bases and the J gene end by 9 bases; junction bases not matched to a gene: 3. Per the germline V gene, CDR1 is SGHTA and CDR2 is FQGTGA. The CDR3: CASSLTGTGFEQFF. The CDR3, as DNA: TGTGCCAGCAGCTTAACAGGGACAGGGTTTGAGCAGTTCTTC.

This chain links TRBV4-3 with TRBJ1-2, with D unresolved. CDR3 length equals 15 residues. CDR1 and CDR2 (germline): LGHNA, YSLEER. The V and J ends lost 4 bases and 3 bases respectively, with 15 bases between them. The CDR3 here is CASSPDVGVDYGYTF. The CDR3 DNA sequence: TGCGCCAGCAGCCCCGATGTAGGAGTGGACTATGGCTACACCTTC.

This clone is a singleton in its sample. The chain is built from TRBV19 and TRBJ2-7; TRBD1 might be the D (6 bases). Per germline, CDR1 LNHDA and CDR2 SQIVND (reference sequence). V shed 5 bases and J shed 0 bases, with 14 bases lying between them. This CDR3 contains 15 residues. The CDR3: CASSDKTGISYEQYF. CDR3 DNA: TGTGCCAGTAGTGACAAAACAGGGATCTCCTACGAGCAGTACTTC.

V gene TRBV6-5 combines with J gene TRBJ1-1; 7 bases are shared with TRBD1. Germline CDR1 is MNHEY and CDR2 is SVGAGI. The CDR3 loop spans 14 amino acids. Germline trimming cut 8 bases from V and 4 bases from J; bases unmatched to any gene: 10. The CDR3 reads CASDSRQGGTEAFF. DNA of the CDR3: TGTGCCAGCGATTCCCGACAGGGCGGCACTGAAGCTTTCTTT.

This clone was observed a single time. The chain joins TRBV6-5 to TRBJ1-2, with 8 bases aligning to TRBD1. The CDR3 is 12 amino acids. Germline V gene data show CDR1 as MNHEY and CDR2 as SVGAGI. Trimming cost V 6 bases and J 8 bases; bases outside gene matches: 5. This CDR3 is CASSRTGRGYTF. DNA for the CDR3: TGTGCCAGCAGCCGGACAGGGAGGGGCTACACCTTC.

The gene calls are TRBV4-3 and TRBJ2-1; 9 bases are a match to TRBD2. The V gene's germline CDR1 is LGHNA and CDR2 YSLEER. This CDR3 region has 15 residues. After removal of 4 bases from V and 3 bases from J, the junction contained 4 bases not matched to a gene. The CDR3 DNA follows: TGCGCCAGCAGCCCCTCGACTAGCGGCTACAATGAGCAGTTCTTC. Translating gives CASSPSTSGYNEQFF.

The V gene is TRBV6-4, the J gene TRBJ1-2; perhaps TRBD1 as D (6 bases). Germline V gene sequence: CDR1 MRHNA, CDR2 SNTAGT. V was shortened by 1 base and J by 7 bases, with 19 bases between the two germline ends. The CDR3 totals 16 residues. The CDR3 is CASSDFPRDKSRGYTF. CDR3 nucleotides: TGTGCCAGCAGTGACTTTCCCCGGGACAAATCTCGTGGCTACACCTTC.

Turning to this clone: At one boundary the junction diverges from the germline segment, which might be a read error. The rearrangement uses TRBV19 and TRBJ1-1; the D gene is possibly TRBD1 (6 bases). Germline loops: CDR1 LNHDA, CDR2 SQIVND (reference sequence). The CDR3 totals 16 residues. CDR3 sequence (DNA): TGTGCCAGCAGCCCCAGGGGACCCGCAGGGAACGCTGAAGCTTTCTTT. This translates into CASSPRGPAGNAEAFF.

The rearrangement links TRBV3-1 (or the pseudogene TRBV3-2) to TRBJ2-3; D possibly uses TRBD1 or TRBD2 (5 bases each). Deletions cut 6 bases from V and 6 bases from J, with 13 bases between. This CDR3 spans 13 amino acids. Germline CDR1 is LGHDT and CDR2 is YNNKEL (reference sequence). The CDR3 coding sequence is TGTGCCAGCAGTCTGGGGGATTGGGATACGCAGTATTTT. It translates to CASSLGDWDTQYF.

The chain links TRBV18 to TRBJ2-7, with D hard to call. Germline loops: CDR1 KGHSH, CDR2 LQKENI. The germline V and J ends were trimmed by 3 bases and 5 bases, with 11 bases remaining between them. This CDR3 is built from 13 residues. CDR3 amino acids: CASSPANRDEQYF. CDR3 sequence (DNA): TGTGCCAGCTCACCGGCCAATCGTGACGAGCAGTACTTC.

The gene calls are TRBV12-3 or TRBV12-4 and TRBJ2-3, with D unresolved. This CDR3 is built from 12 residues. The V and J ends lost 2 bases and 7 bases respectively, with 7 bases between them. In DNA form, the CDR3 reads TGTGCCAGCAGTTTACTGGGAAATACGCAGTATTTT. This translates into CASSLLGNTQYF.

The chain recombines TRBV19 with TRBJ2-7; 13 bases are a match to TRBD2. The CDR3 loop spans 15 amino acids. Per the germline V gene, CDR1 is LNHDA and CDR2 is SQIVND (reference sequence). With V trimmed by 6 bases and J by 5 bases, 7 bases remained unmatched. CDR3 region: CASRPGLAGSNEQYF. The CDR3 DNA reads as TGTGCCAGTAGGCCGGGACTAGCGGGATCCAACGAGCAGTACTTC.

The chain carries TRBV6-2 or TRBV6-3 and TRBJ2-1; TRBD2 agrees at 16 bases. Germline loops: CDR1 MNHEY, CDR2 SVGEGT. The CDR3 extends over 17 amino acids. Trimming cost V 4 bases and J 6 bases; bases outside gene matches: 6. CDR3 DNA sequence: TGTGCCAGCAGTTCCTCGGGACTAGCGGGAGGGCTCAATGAGCAGTTCTTC. This translates into CASSSSGLAGGLNEQFF.

The chain joins TRBV5-1 to TRBJ1-5; unclear D gene. V lost 1 base to trimming and J lost 5 bases, with 7 bases between them. The CDR3 has 13 residues. Germline CDR1 is SGHRS and CDR2 is YFSETQ. CDR3 amino acids: CASSLHSDQPQHF. The CDR3 DNA reads as TGCGCCAGCAGCTTGCACAGCGATCAGCCCCAGCATTTT.

The rearrangement uses TRBV12-3 or TRBV12-4 and TRBJ2-7; D is possibly TRBD2 (5 bases). Trimming removed 5 bases from V and 3 bases from J, with 8 bases in between. CDR3 size: 12 residues. In nucleotides, the CDR3 is TGTGCCAGCAGTGGAGGTGGCTACGAGCAGTACTTC. Protein sequence: CASSGGGYEQYF.

The chain uses TRBV4-2 and TRBJ2-7; 11 nucleotides align to TRBD2. V shed 2 bases and J 3 bases; nucleotides not matched to a gene: 6. The CDR3 runs to 16 residues. From germline, CDR1 is LGHNA and CDR2 YNFKEQ. The CDR3 loop reads CASSQPPGTSGYEQYF. The CDR3 coding sequence is TGTGCCAGCAGCCAACCCCCCGGGACTAGCGGCTACGAGCAGTACTTC.

The chain links TRBV19 to TRBJ2-7, with D unresolved. CDR3 length: 14 amino acids. The ends were cut back, 3 bases at V and 0 bases at J, with 9 bases in the middle. Germline loops: CDR1 LNHDA, CDR2 SQIVND (reference sequence). The CDR3 coding sequence is TGTGCCAGTAGTATGTCACAGAGCTCCTACGAGCAGTACTTC. Translated: CASSMSQSSYEQYF.

The chain is built from TRBV5-4 and TRBJ1-6, with unresolved D. Trimming cost V 0 bases and J 3 bases, with 7 bases left between them. CDR3 length: 15 residues. Per the germline V gene, CDR1 is SGHNT and CDR2 is YYREEE (reference sequence). Here the CDR3 DNA reads TGTGCCAGCAGCTTGGCACAGAACTATAATTCACCCCTCCACTTT. Translating gives CASSLAQNYNSPLHF.

V and J are TRBV5-6 and TRBJ1-4; D not certain. Germline CDR1 is SGHDT and CDR2 is YYEEEE. V was pared by 0 bases and J by 2 bases, with 5 bases between. This CDR3 is 14 amino acids long. DNA of the CDR3: TGTGCCAGCAGCTTGGAGAGTACTAATGAAAAACTGTTTTTT. Translating it yields CASSLESTNEKLFF.